This entry describes one TCR beta chain. Germline V gives CDR1 LGHDT, CDR2 YNNKEL (reference sequence). The CDR3 is made up of 15 amino acids. With 1 base clipped from V and 0 bases from J, the junction kept 3 bases outside the gene matches. This specimen belongs to a study of blood T cell repertoires in COVID-19. Background on the study: Italy, Spain and the United States were the sources of the convalescent and acute COVID-19 samples. PBMCs, B-cell-depleted T cells, or T cells provided the cDNA or gDNA that made up the material.

Study processing details: Counts of nucleated cells, estimated from reference gene primer amplification, were obtained. The repertoire was sequenced with immunoSEQ multiplex PCR; TCRdb's copy has only in-frame clones and lacks some. That table supplies the V and J calls and clone size; D and trimming were determined from the DNA. The data show a few hundred thousand clones, roughly 90% seen once. Followed over time, Seattle patients had been enrolled while infection was active. The V and J genes are TRBV3-1 (or the pseudogene TRBV3-2) and TRBJ2-7; 7 nucleotides match TRBD2. What was sequenced was peripheral blood. The source of this sequence is a woman aged 30 to 39 with COVID-19, enrolled during active disease. The CDR3 coding sequence is TGTGCCAGCAGCCAAGTAAGCGGGGACTCCTACGAGCAGTACTTC. It specifies CASSQVSGDSYEQYF.